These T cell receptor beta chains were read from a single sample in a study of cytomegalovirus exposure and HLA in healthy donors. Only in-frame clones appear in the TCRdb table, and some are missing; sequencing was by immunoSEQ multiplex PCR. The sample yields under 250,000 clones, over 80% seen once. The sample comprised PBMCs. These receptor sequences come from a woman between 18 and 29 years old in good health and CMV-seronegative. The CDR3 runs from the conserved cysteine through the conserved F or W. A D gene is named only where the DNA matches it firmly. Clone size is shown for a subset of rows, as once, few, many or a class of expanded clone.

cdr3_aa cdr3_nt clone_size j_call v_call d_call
CASSPFLVYTEAFF TGTGCCAGCTCCCCGTTCCTCGTCTACACTGAAGCTTTCTTT - TRBJ1-1 TRBV27 -
CASSRPGQGNNEQFF TGTGCCAGCTCACGTCCGGGACAGGGTAACAATGAGCAGTTCTTC - TRBJ2-1 TRBV18 TRBD1
CASSLAGGGNEQFF TGTGCCAGCAGTCTAGCGGGTGGGGGGAATGAGCAGTTCTTC - TRBJ2-1 TRBV6-5 TRBD2
CASSVTSVPSEQYF TGTGCCAGCAGCGTCACTAGCGTCCCATCCGAGCAGTACTTC - TRBJ2-7 TRBV9 TRBD2
CASSQDFGGTIDEQYF TGCGCCAGCAGCCAAGATTTCGGCGGGACAATCGACGAGCAGTACTTC - TRBJ2-7 TRBV4-1 -
CASSDTISSYNEQFF TGTGCCAGCAGCGATACCATTAGCTCCTACAATGAGCAGTTCTTC - TRBJ2-1 TRBV9 -
CASGTGVLTEAFF TGTGCCAGCGGCACGGGAGTTCTCACTGAAGCTTTCTTT - TRBJ1-1 TRBV7-8 -
CASRPGTGSYEQYF TGCGCCAGCAGACCCGGGACAGGGTCCTACGAGCAGTACTTC - TRBJ2-7 TRBV5-1 TRBD1
CASSPVGGLNTEAFF TGTGCCAGCAGTCCCGTCGGGGGACTGAACACTGAAGCTTTCTTT - TRBJ1-1 TRBV6-5 -
CASSPTGGSYNEQFF TGTGCCAGCAGCCCCACAGGGGGTTCCTACAATGAGCAGTTCTTC - TRBJ2-1 TRBV2 TRBD1
CASSLEALGLAGGNEQFF TGTGCCAGCAGCTTAGAGGCCTTAGGGCTAGCGGGAGGGAATGAGCAGTTCTTC - TRBJ2-1 TRBV11-2 TRBD2
CASSSELPWEGGYTF TGTGCCAGCAGCTCCGAATTGCCGTGGGAGGGTGGCTACACCTTC - TRBJ1-2 TRBV11-2 -
CASSLKGQYTGELFF TGCGCCAGCAGCTTGAAGGGACAGTACACCGGGGAGCTGTTTTTT - TRBJ2-2 TRBV5-1 TRBD1
CASSLTGGQHRETQYF TGTGCCAGCAGTCTTACAGGGGGACAACACCGGGAGACCCAGTACTTC - TRBJ2-5 TRBV28 TRBD1
CASSRTYSVSYEQYF TGTGCCAGCAGCCGTACCTACAGTGTGAGCTACGAGCAGTACTTC - TRBJ2-7 TRBV11-2 -
CASSARQNSNNEQFF TGTGCCAGCAGCGCTCGACAGAATAGCAACAATGAGCAGTTCTTC - TRBJ2-1 TRBV9 -
CAWSRVGDQPQHF TGTGCCTGGAGTAGAGTGGGGGATCAGCCCCAGCATTTT - TRBJ1-5 TRBV30 -
CASSTGLAGDLSGEQYF TGTGCCAGTAGTACAGGACTAGCGGGAGACCTCTCGGGGGAGCAGTACTTC - TRBJ2-7 TRBV19 TRBD2
CASSLTSEPYNEQFF TGTGCCAGCAGCCTGACTAGCGAACCCTACAATGAGCAGTTCTTC few TRBJ2-1 TRBV6-1 TRBD2
CASRPPGQSEAFF TGTGCCAGCAGACCCCCGGGACAGTCAGAAGCTTTCTTT - TRBJ1-1 TRBV28 TRBD1
CASSLSGTSGSSYEQYF TGTGCCAGCAGTTTATCCGGGACTAGCGGTAGCTCCTACGAGCAGTACTTC - TRBJ2-7 TRBV27 TRBD2
CASSPPINTGELFF TGTGCCAGCTCACCTCCTATTAACACCGGGGAGCTGTTTTTT - TRBJ2-2 TRBV18 -
CASSLPLGASETQYF TGTGCCAGCAGTTTGCCGTTAGGGGCGTCAGAGACCCAGTACTTC - TRBJ2-5 TRBV28 -
CASSEETADTQYF TGTGCCAGCAGTGAAGAGACTGCGGATACGCAGTATTTT - TRBJ2-3 TRBV6-1 -
CSTGPNRGQGRGEAFF TGCAGCACGGGCCCTAACCGCGGACAGGGGAGAGGTGAAGCTTTCTTT - TRBJ1-1 TRBV29-1 TRBD1
CSVEPGGGQFF TGCAGCGTTGAGCCGGGAGGAGGGCAGTTCTTC - TRBJ2-1 TRBV29-1 TRBD2
CASSSLRGTANYGYTF TGTGCCAGCAGCTCACTCAGGGGGACAGCTAACTATGGCTACACCTTC - TRBJ1-2 TRBV5-6 TRBD1
CASSLAGQGAQPQHF TGTGCCAGCAGTTTAGCGGGACAGGGCGCTCAGCCCCAGCATTTT - TRBJ1-5 TRBV28 TRBD1
CASSTTGGNEKLFF TGCGCCAGCAGCACGACAGGGGGCAATGAAAAACTGTTTTTT - TRBJ1-4 TRBV5-1 TRBD1
CASSPRDSRSEAFF TGTGCCAGCTCACCAAGGGACAGTCGGTCTGAAGCTTTCTTT - TRBJ1-1 TRBV18 TRBD1
CSVDGAYGYTF TGCAGCGTTGACGGAGCCTATGGCTACACCTTC - TRBJ1-2 TRBV29-1 -
CASSTEQGFYGYTF TGCGCCAGCAGCACCGAACAGGGATTCTATGGCTACACCTTC - TRBJ1-2 TRBV5-1 -
CAWSSNWGLAFF TGTGCCTGGAGTTCAAATTGGGGCTTGGCTTTCTTT - TRBJ1-1 TRBV30 -
CASSGGRETQYF TGTGCCAGCAGTGGGGGCAGAGAGACCCAGTACTTC - TRBJ2-5 TRBV2 -
CASSPQGGTSAIEQFF TGTGCCAGCAGCCCGCAAGGGGGGACTAGCGCGATCGAGCAGTTCTTC once TRBJ2-1 TRBV7-3 TRBD2
CASSSHPGQGVNEKLFF TGTGCCAGCAGCTCCCACCCCGGACAGGGGGTTAATGAAAAACTGTTTTTT - TRBJ1-4 TRBV11-2 TRBD1
CASSLEYRSYEQYF TGCGCCAGCAGCTTGGAGTACCGGTCCTACGAGCAGTACTTC - TRBJ2-7 TRBV5-1 -
CASTQPPGERWYQETQYF TGTGCCAGCACCCAGCCTCCGGGGGAACGTTGGTACCAAGAGACCCAGTACTTC - TRBJ2-5 TRBV27 -
CASSRETQYF TGTGCCAGCAGTCGCGAGACCCAGTACTTC - TRBJ2-5 TRBV6-6 -
CASGDILYEQYF TGTGCCAGCGGGGACATCCTCTACGAGCAGTACTTC - TRBJ2-7 TRBV2 -
CASSQPRLVSGNTIYF TGCGCCAGCAGCCAACCGAGACTTGTCTCTGGAAACACCATATATTTT many TRBJ1-3 TRBV4-1 -
CSAPTSYTQYF TGCAGTGCTCCGACTAGCTATACGCAGTATTTT - TRBJ2-3 TRBV20-1 TRBD2
CASSFGLAQSYNEQFF TGTGCCAGCAGCTTCGGACTAGCCCAATCCTACAATGAGCAGTTCTTC - TRBJ2-1 TRBV5-6 TRBD2
CASSPRLSSGGYNEQFF TGTGCCAGCAGCCCCCGACTTTCTAGCGGGGGCTACAATGAGCAGTTCTTC - TRBJ2-1 TRBV9 TRBD2
CASSTQVNTEAFF TGTGCCAGCAGCACGCAGGTGAACACTGAAGCTTTCTTT once TRBJ1-1 TRBV11-2 -
CATQPWAGDQPQHF TGTGCCACACAACCTTGGGCAGGGGATCAGCCCCAGCATTTT - TRBJ1-5 TRBV27 -
CASRRTGENTEAFF TGTGCCAGCAGACGGACAGGAGAGAACACTGAAGCTTTCTTT - TRBJ1-1 TRBV27 TRBD1
CASSPRPYGGTEAFF TGTGCCAGCAGCCCTCGGCCTTATGGAGGGACTGAAGCTTTCTTT once TRBJ1-1 TRBV9 -
CASSELYNEQFF TGTGCCAGCAGTGAGCTCTACAATGAGCAGTTCTTC - TRBJ2-1 TRBV6-1 -
CASSNDLYNEQFF TGTGCCAGCAGTAACGACCTCTACAATGAGCAGTTCTTC - TRBJ2-1 TRBV27 -
CAISDAGGQETQYF TGTGCCATCAGTGATGCGGGGGGGCAAGAGACCCAGTACTTC once TRBJ2-5 TRBV10-3 TRBD2
CASSIEAEIYSNQPQHF TGTGCCAGTAGTATAGAGGCTGAAATTTATAGCAATCAGCCCCAGCATTTT - TRBJ1-5 TRBV19 -
CASSVVGGSNYEQFF TGTGCCAGCAGCGTAGTTGGCGGGAGTAACTATGAGCAGTTCTTC many TRBJ2-1 TRBV9 TRBD2
CASSPRGTWDTEAFF TGTGCCAGCAGTCCTAGAGGGACGTGGGACACTGAAGCTTTCTTT - TRBJ1-1 TRBV6-6 -
CATSSGSMPSIVGRTYYEQYF TGTGCCACCAGCAGCGGATCCATGCCTAGCATTGTTGGTCGAACTTACTACGAGCAGTACTTC - TRBJ2-7 TRBV15 -